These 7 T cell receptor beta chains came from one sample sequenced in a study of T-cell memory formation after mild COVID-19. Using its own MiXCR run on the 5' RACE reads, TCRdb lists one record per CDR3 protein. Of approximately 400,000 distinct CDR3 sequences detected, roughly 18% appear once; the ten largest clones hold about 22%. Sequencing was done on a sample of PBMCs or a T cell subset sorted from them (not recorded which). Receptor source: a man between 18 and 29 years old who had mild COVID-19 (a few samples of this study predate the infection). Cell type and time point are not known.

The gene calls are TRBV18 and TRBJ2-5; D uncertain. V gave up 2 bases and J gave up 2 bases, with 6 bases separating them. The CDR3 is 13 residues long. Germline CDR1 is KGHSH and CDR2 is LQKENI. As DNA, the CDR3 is TGTGCCAGCTCACCAAACGAGCAAGAGACCCAGTACTTC. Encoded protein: CASSPNEQETQYF.

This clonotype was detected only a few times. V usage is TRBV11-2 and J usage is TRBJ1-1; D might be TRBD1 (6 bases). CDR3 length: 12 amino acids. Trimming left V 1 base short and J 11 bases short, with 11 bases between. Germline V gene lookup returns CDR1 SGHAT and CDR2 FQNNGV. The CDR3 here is CASSLVGGRAFF. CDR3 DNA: TGTGCCAGCAGCTTAGTTGGGGGCAGGGCTTTCTTT.

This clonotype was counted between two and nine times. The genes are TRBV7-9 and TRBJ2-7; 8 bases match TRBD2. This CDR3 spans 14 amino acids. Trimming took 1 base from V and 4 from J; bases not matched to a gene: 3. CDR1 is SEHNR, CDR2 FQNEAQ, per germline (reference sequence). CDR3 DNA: TGTGCCAGCAGCTTAGGTAGCGGGGTGTACGAGCAGTACTTC. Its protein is CASSLGSGVYEQYF.

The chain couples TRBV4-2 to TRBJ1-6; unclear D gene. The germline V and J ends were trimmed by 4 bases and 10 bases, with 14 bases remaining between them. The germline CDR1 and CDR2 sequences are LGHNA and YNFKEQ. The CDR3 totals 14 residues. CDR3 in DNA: TGTGCCAGCAGCCCGGGAGCGCCAAAGTCACCCCTCCACTTT. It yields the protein CASSPGAPKSPLHF.

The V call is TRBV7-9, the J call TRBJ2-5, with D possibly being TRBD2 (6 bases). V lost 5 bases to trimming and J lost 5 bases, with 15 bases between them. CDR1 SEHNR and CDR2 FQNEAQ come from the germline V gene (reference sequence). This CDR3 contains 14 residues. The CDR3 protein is CASSPSGSGETQYF. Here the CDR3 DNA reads TGTGCCAGCAGCCCAAGCGGGTCCGGGGAGACCCAGTACTTC.

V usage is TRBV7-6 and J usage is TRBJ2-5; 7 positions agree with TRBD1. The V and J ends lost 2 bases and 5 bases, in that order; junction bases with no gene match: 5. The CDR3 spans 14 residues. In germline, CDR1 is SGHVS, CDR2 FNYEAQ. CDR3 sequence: CASSLMTGSETQYF. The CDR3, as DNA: TGTGCCAGCAGCTTAATGACAGGGAGTGAGACCCAGTACTTC. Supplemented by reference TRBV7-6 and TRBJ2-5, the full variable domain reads GAGVSQSPRYKVTKRGQDVALRCDPISGHVSLYWYRQALGQGPEFLTYFNYEAQQDKSGLPNDRFSAERPEGSISTLTIQRTEQRDSAMYRCASSLMTGSETQYFGPGTRLLVL.

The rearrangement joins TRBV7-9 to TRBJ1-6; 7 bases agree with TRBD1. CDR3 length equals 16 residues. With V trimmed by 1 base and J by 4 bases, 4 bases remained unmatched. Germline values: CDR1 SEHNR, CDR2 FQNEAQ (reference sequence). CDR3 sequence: CASSLGTGAYNSPLHF. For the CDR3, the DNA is TGTGCCAGCAGCTTAGGGACAGGTGCTTATAATTCACCCCTCCACTTT.